A selection of T cell receptor beta chains follows, all from one sample in a study of blood T cell repertoires in COVID-19. The assay was immunoSEQ multiplex PCR, and TCRdb's table has in-frame clones only and misses some. The top ten hold roughly 0.7% of the sample, which has about 210,000 clones, 75% to 90% seen once. Sequenced sample: peripheral blood. These receptors all stem from a man aged 40-49 years with acute or convalescent COVID-19. Both conserved end residues are part of each CDR3. D genes are given only for firm matches. Not every row has a clone size; where given, it reads once, few, many or a size class.

-	TRBJ2-3	-	TRBV24-1	CATASGGTDTQYF	TGTGCCACCGCTTCCGGAGGCACAGATACGCAGTATTTT
-	TRBJ2-7	-	TRBV19	CASSRADASYEQYF	TGTGCCAGTAGTAGGGCCGACGCTTCCTACGAGCAGTACTTC
-	TRBJ1-5	-	TRBV28	CASSLFGRGSNQPQHF	TGTGCCAGCAGTTTATTCGGCAGGGGTAGCAATCAGCCCCAGCATTTT
once	TRBJ1-1	-	TRBV10-3	CAISEWAANTEAFF	TGTGCCATCAGTGAGTGGGCAGCGAACACTGAAGCTTTCTTT
-	TRBJ2-3	-	TRBV24-1	CATSDLQPGTIFTDTQYF	TGTGCCACCAGTGATTTGCAGCCCGGGACAATATTCACAGATACGCAGTATTTT
-	TRBJ2-7	TRBD1	TRBV30	CAWSGDRGLVYEQYF	TGTGCCTGGAGTGGGGACAGGGGACTGGTTTACGAGCAGTACTTC
-	TRBJ2-7	TRBD2	TRBV28	CASRGTSIPYYEQYF	TGTGCCAGCAGGGGGACTAGCATCCCATACTACGAGCAGTACTTC
-	TRBJ2-1	TRBD1	TRBV30	CAWRGTGLYNEQFF	TGTGCCTGGAGGGGGACAGGGCTCTACAATGAGCAGTTCTTC
once	TRBJ2-7	TRBD1	TRBV5-5	CASSPGQGAQKYEQYF	TGTGCCAGCAGCCCGGGACAGGGGGCGCAGAAATACGAGCAGTACTTC
-	TRBJ2-7	TRBD1	TRBV18	CASSHGQGEQYF	TGTGCCAGCTCACATGGACAGGGCGAGCAGTACTTC
-	TRBJ2-3	TRBD2	TRBV29-1	CSAEGLAGGPDTQYF	TGCAGCGCCGAGGGACTAGCGGGGGGACCAGATACGCAGTATTTT
-	TRBJ2-7	-	TRBV4-3	CASSQERTFITYEQYF	TGCGCCAGCAGCCAAGAAAGGACATTTATCACCTACGAGCAGTACTTC
few	TRBJ2-7	-	TRBV29-1	CSAARRGPSYEQYF	TGCAGCGCCGCGAGGAGGGGGCCTTCCTACGAGCAGTACTTC
-	TRBJ1-3	TRBD1	TRBV19	CASSGQGLYTIYF	TGTGCCAGTAGTGGACAGGGTCTATACACCATATATTTT
once	TRBJ2-7	TRBD2	TRBV11-2	CASRWTSGKGYEQYF	TGTGCCAGCAGATGGACTAGCGGGAAAGGTTACGAGCAGTACTTC
-	TRBJ2-5	TRBD2	TRBV7-2	CASSPGLDRETQYF	TGTGCCAGCAGCCCCGGACTAGATAGGGAGACCCAGTACTTC
-	TRBJ2-7	TRBD1	TRBV19	CASRQTGGGHEQYF	TGTGCCAGTAGACAGACAGGGGGCGGGCACGAGCAGTACTTC
-	TRBJ2-1	TRBD2	TRBV9	CASSVETGGPYNEQFF	TGTGCCAGCAGCGTAGAGACGGGAGGACCCTACAATGAGCAGTTCTTC
-	TRBJ2-2	-	TRBV29-1	CSVPRAGELFF	TGCAGCGTTCCCCGGGCCGGGGAGCTGTTTTTT
-	TRBJ2-2	-	TRBV29-1	CSVGGLGLYGELFF	TGCAGCGTTGGAGGTTTGGGACTCTACGGGGAGCTGTTTTTT
-	TRBJ2-5	TRBD1	TRBV7-2	CASSLFPMDRGGETQYF	TGTGCCAGCAGCCTCTTCCCCATGGACAGGGGAGGGGAGACCCAGTACTTC
-	TRBJ1-6	-	TRBV21-1	CASSRGQGVPLNYNSPLHF	TGTGCCAGCAGCAGGGGACAGGGAGTCCCCCTCAACTATAATTCACCCCTCCACTTT
-	TRBJ2-7	-	TRBV19	CASSIERGTTYEQYF	TGTGCCAGTAGTATAGAAAGGGGGACTACCTACGAGCAGTACTTC